The 31 T cell receptor beta chains presented below share a single source sample, sequenced in a study of cytomegalovirus exposure and HLA in healthy donors (dated by TCRdb to about 2017). Preparation of the library involved the immunoSEQ multiplex PCR assay. For the multiplex PCR, a mixture combining 60 forward primers for TCR Vbeta segments and 13 reverse primers for TCR Jbeta segments was used. TCRdb's version of the immuneACCESS table is confined to in-frame rearrangements and falls short of the full clone set. An unresolved V gene accounts for under half of the shortfall where checked; the remainder is of unknown origin. For this sample the table gives around 90,000 clones, of which more than 75% were detected only once. The top ten constitute 10% to 13% of the sample. The specimen sequenced was PBMCs. These receptors were obtained from a human donor in good health.

The rearrangement links TRBV15 to TRBJ2-1; possibly TRBD2 for D (5 bases). The CDR3 consists of 17 residues. Germline lookup yields CDR1 LNHNV and CDR2 YYDKDF (reference sequence). Trimming removed 1 base from V and 0 bases from J, with 13 bases in between. The CDR3 DNA is TGTGCCACCAGCAGAGTCCCCGGGGATAGCTCCTACAATGAGCAGTTCTTC. It encodes CATSRVPGDSSYNEQFF.

This sequence joins TRBV2 and TRBJ1-5; a possible D gene is TRBD1 (5 bases). Germline assignment: CDR1 SNHLY and CDR2 FYNNEI. The CDR3 extends over 13 amino acids. The V end lost 7 bases, the J end lost 3 bases, and 10 bases lay between the germline ends. CDR3 in amino acids: CASTGGVNQPQHF. CDR3 DNA sequence: TGTGCCAGCACGGGGGGTGTCAATCAGCCCCAGCATTTT.

CDR3 protein: CASSYRTGDNSPLHF. CDR3 DNA: TGTGCCAGCAGTTACCGGACAGGGGATAATTCACCCCTCCACTTT. The chain links TRBV6-6 to TRBJ1-6, with 9 bases fitting TRBD1. This CDR3 contains 15 residues. The germline V gene has CDR1 MNHNY and CDR2 SVGAGI (reference sequence). V trimming: 2 bases; J trimming: 5 bases; junction bases outside the gene matches: 1.

The chain recombines TRBV4-3 with TRBJ1-6; D is undetermined. V lost 5 bases and J 3 bases, leaving 8 bases between the germline ends. This CDR3 contains 14 residues. Germline assignment: CDR1 LGHNA and CDR2 YSLEER. This CDR3 reads CASSAGGYNSPLHF. The DNA of the CDR3 is TGCGCCAGCAGCGCAGGAGGCTATAATTCACCCCTCCACTTT.

The gene calls are TRBV9 and TRBJ1-2; D may be TRBD1 (5 bases). The germline V and J ends were trimmed by 3 bases and 0 bases, with 12 bases remaining between them. From germline, CDR1 is SGDLS and CDR2 YYNGEE. This CDR3 region has 15 residues. The DNA of the CDR3 is TGTGCCAGCAGCGCAGGGAAGCCTCCTAACTATGGCTACACCTTC. It yields the protein CASSAGKPPNYGYTF.

The chain carries TRBV11-2 and TRBJ2-2, with no clear D. With 6 bases removed from V and 2 bases from J, the gap between germline ends came to 10 bases. Germline V CDR1 and CDR2: SGHAT, FQNNGV. This CDR3 spans 14 amino acids. DNA for the CDR3: TGTGCCAGCAGAGACCCAGGCAACACCGGGGAGCTGTTTTTT. Its translation is CASRDPGNTGELFF.

This chain joins TRBV29-1 and TRBJ1-5; D call uncertain. Trimming took off 6 bases at V and 5 bases at J, with 14 bases between the two ends. In germline, CDR1 is SQVTM, CDR2 ANQGSEA. The CDR3 loop spans 13 amino acids. The CDR3 DNA reads TGCAGCGTGTCCCCGCGCTCTGATCAGCCCCAGCATTTT. Its translation: CSVSPRSDQPQHF.

Only a few counts were recorded for this clone. The chain employs TRBV5-1 and TRBJ2-3; 9 bases match TRBD2. V lost 0 bases to trimming and J lost 5 bases; unmatched junction nucleotides: 7. The CDR3 extends over 16 amino acids. The germline V gene encodes CDR1 SGHRS and CDR2 YFSETQ. The CDR3 sequence: CASSLGVAGALDTQYF. CDR3 nucleotides: TGCGCCAGCAGCTTGGGAGTAGCGGGGGCTCTAGATACGCAGTATTTT. Variable domain in full (rest from reference TRBV5-1 and TRBJ2-3): KAGVTQTPRYLIKTRGQQVTLSCSPISGHRSVSWYQQTPGQGLQFLFEYFSETQRNKGNFPGRFSGRQFSNSRSEMNVSTLELGDSALYLCASSLGVAGALDTQYFGPGTRLTVL.

For the CDR3, the DNA is TGTGCCAGCAGCCACTTTAGCGGGAGCAGCCGCAATGAGCAGTTCTTC. Protein sequence: CASSHFSGSSRNEQFF. The chain combines TRBV14 with TRBJ2-1; TRBD2 agrees at 9 bases. V lost 3 bases and J lost 6; bases outside the gene matches: 9. The CDR3 consists of 16 residues. Germline V gene sequence: CDR1 SGHDN, CDR2 FVKESK.

This chain uses TRBV5-6 with TRBJ2-1; TRBD2 matches 7 bases. The CDR3 contains 12 residues. The J segment lost 8 bases and the V segment lost 4 bases, leaving 3 bases of the junction unmatched. Germline V CDR1 and CDR2: SGHDT, YYEEEE. The DNA of the CDR3 is TGTGCCAGCAGCGGACTAGTGGATGAGCAGTTCTTC. Amino acids: CASSGLVDEQFF.

This clone was picked up one time. This sequence joins TRBV11-2 and TRBJ2-7; possible D gene TRBD1, 5 bases. There are 13 residues in the CDR3. Germline values: CDR1 SGHAT, CDR2 FQNNGV. The V gene lost 3 bases and the J gene lost 6 bases, with 12 bases spanning the gap. The chain's CDR3 is CASSFIREGEQYF. The CDR3 region has the DNA TGTGCCAGCAGCTTTATCAGGGAAGGCGAGCAGTACTTC.

V gene TRBV9 combines with J gene TRBJ2-2; D not resolved. The CDR3 is 14 amino acids. Per the germline V gene, CDR1 is SGDLS and CDR2 is YYNGEE. The V end was cut by 0 bases, the J end by 2 bases, with 5 bases between. This CDR3 reads CASSVGPNTGELFF. The CDR3 DNA is TGTGCCAGCAGCGTAGGGCCCAACACCGGGGAGCTGTTTTTT.

The rearrangement uses TRBV18 and TRBJ2-7; the match to TRBD2 covers 12 bases. The junction had 9 bases not matched to a gene; V was cut back by 3 bases and J by 0 bases. This CDR3 is 18 amino acids long. The V gene's germline CDR1 is KGHSH and CDR2 LQKENI. CDR3 amino acids: CASSPLTSGSFPSYEQYF. CDR3 in DNA: TGTGCCAGCTCACCCCTGACTAGCGGGAGCTTCCCCTCCTACGAGCAGTACTTC. The full variable domain, in which reference TRBV18 and TRBJ2-7 provide the parts outside the CDR3, is NAGVMQNPRHLVRRRGQEARLRCSPMKGHSHVYWYRQLPEEGLKFMVYLQKENIIDESGMPKERFSAEFPKEGPSILRIQQVVRGDSAAYFCASSPLTSGSFPSYEQYFGPGTRLTVT.

This chain links TRBV28 with TRBJ2-2, with D unresolved. V was shortened by 10 bases and J by 0 bases, with 9 bases between the two germline ends. Germline V gene sequence: CDR1 MDHEN, CDR2 SYDVKM. The CDR3 covers 13 residues. The CDR3 region is CATAGPNTGELFF. CDR3 DNA sequence: TGTGCCACAGCAGGTCCGAACACCGGGGAGCTGTTTTTT.

The chain couples TRBV7-9 to TRBJ2-7; 8 positions match TRBD2. The CDR3 extends over 16 amino acids. The V and J ends lost 1 base and 7 bases, in that order; junction bases with no gene match: 12. From germline, CDR1 is SEHNR and CDR2 FQNEAQ (reference sequence). The CDR3 region is CASSLGQAGDATEQYF. As DNA, the CDR3 is TGTGCCAGCAGCTTAGGCCAAGCGGGGGATGCTACGGAGCAGTACTTC. Drawing the rest from reference TRBV7-9 and TRBJ2-7, the complete variable domain is DTGVSQNPRHKITKRGQNVTFRCDPISEHNRLYWYRQTLGQGPEFLTYFQNEAQLEKSRLLSDRFSAERPKGSFSTLEIQRTEQGDSAMYLCASSLGQAGDATEQYFGPGTRLTVT.

V is TRBV27 and J is TRBJ2-7; 7 bases fit TRBD1. The trim removed 6 bases at V and 4 bases at J, leaving 9 bases unmatched. CDR1 and CDR2 from the germline V gene are MNHEY and SMNVEV (reference sequence). CDR3 length: 14 amino acids. CDR3 in amino acids: CASSLGQRGYEQYF. CDR3 in DNA: TGTGCCAGCAGCCTGGGACAGAGGGGGTACGAGCAGTACTTC.

This clone was seen more than once but under ten times. The DNA for the CDR3 is TGTGCCAGCAGCTTAGTTGGCCCTGAAGCTTTCTTT. It encodes CASSLVGPEAFF. V and J are TRBV5-5 and TRBJ1-1, with D uncertain. Looked up from germline, CDR1 is SGHKS and CDR2 is YYEKEE (reference sequence). The CDR3 sequence is 12 residues long. V was trimmed by 2 bases and J by 6 bases, leaving 8 bases between them.

The chain carries TRBV19 and TRBJ2-7, with D possibly TRBD1 on 5 matching bases. The CDR3 consists of 15 residues. Germline CDR1 LNHDA, CDR2 SQIVND (reference sequence). V was cut by 4 bases and J by 0 bases, with 13 bases left in between. CDR3 sequence (DNA): TGTGCCAGTAGTACGCCAGGGCACGGCTCCTACGAGCAGTACTTC. Protein: CASSTPGHGSYEQYF.

V is TRBV19 and J is TRBJ2-1; TRBD2 agrees at 8 bases. This CDR3 contains 18 residues. CDR1 and CDR2 from the germline V gene are LNHDA and SQIVND (reference sequence). Trimming cost V 5 bases and J 2 bases; bases outside gene matches: 14. The CDR3: CASSLFGQLAEPYNEQFF. Written as DNA, the CDR3 is TGTGCCAGTAGTTTATTCGGCCAACTAGCGGAGCCCTACAATGAGCAGTTCTTC.

Note on this clone: The sample holds other DNA sequences that translate to the same CDR3. CDR3 sequence reads: CSVVAAGTSGSWYNEQFF. The DNA for the CDR3 is TGCAGCGTTGTAGCCGCCGGGACTAGCGGGAGCTGGTACAATGAGCAGTTCTTC. The chain is built from TRBV29-1 and TRBJ2-1, with 14 nucleotides matching TRBD2. This CDR3 contains 18 residues. CDR1 is SQVTM and CDR2 is ANQGSEA in the germline V gene. V lost 4 bases, J lost 4 bases, and 12 bases stayed unmatched.

A few counts support this clone. This chain connects TRBV2 to TRBJ2-7, with TRBD1 as a possible D gene (6 bases). There are 14 residues in the CDR3. V was trimmed by 4 bases and J by 2 bases, leaving 12 bases between them. Germline-derived CDR1 and CDR2 are SNHLY and FYNNEI. The CDR3 sequence is CASSGPDRPYEQYF. DNA for the CDR3: TGTGCCAGCAGTGGGCCCGACAGGCCCTACGAGCAGTACTTC.

The rearrangement uses TRBV5-4 and TRBJ2-5, with TRBD2 as a possible D gene (6 bases). The J call is doubtful: the DNA matches TRBJ2-7 better. This CDR3 has 15 amino acids. Germline CDR1 and CDR2: SGHNT and YYREEE (reference sequence). CDR3 in amino acids: CASSLVGGDSYEQYF. CDR3 bases: TGTGCCAGCAGCTTGGTGGGCGGGGACTCCTACGAGCAGTACTTC.

This chain links TRBV19 with TRBJ2-2; TRBD1 matches 7 bases. J lost 7 bases, V lost 8 bases, and 4 bases had no gene match. The germline V gene encodes CDR1 LNHDA and CDR2 SQIVND (reference sequence). The length of the CDR3 is 12 residues. CDR3 residues: CASSHRGGELFF. For the CDR3, the DNA is TGTGCCAGTTCCCACAGGGGCGGGGAGCTGTTTTTT.

The chain links TRBV5-1 to TRBJ1-1; 10 nucleotides match TRBD1. Germline V lookup: CDR1 SGHRS, CDR2 YFSETQ. This CDR3 comprises 16 residues. J was trimmed by 5 bases and V by 3 bases; bases with no gene match: 10. Written as DNA, the CDR3 is TGCGCCAGCAGCTCGCGATGGGACAGGGGTTATACTGAAGCTTTCTTT. Translated, it gives CASSSRWDRGYTEAFF.

The V call is TRBV5-1, the J call TRBJ2-3, with 7 bases that match TRBD1. Germline V lookup: CDR1 SGHRS, CDR2 YFSETQ. The CDR3 has 15 amino acids. V shed 3 bases and J 3 bases; nucleotides not matched to a gene: 7. CDR3 loop: CASSSPGGSTDTQYF. The CDR3 DNA is TGCGCCAGCAGCTCCCCAGGGGGTTCAACAGATACGCAGTATTTT.

V is TRBV5-4 and J is TRBJ2-2, with 9 bases fitting TRBD2. The V and J ends lost 2 bases and 6 bases, in that order; junction bases with no gene match: 2. There are 14 residues in the CDR3. Germline assignment: CDR1 SGHNT and CDR2 YYREEE (reference sequence). CDR3: CASSLGLAPGELFF. CDR3 bases: TGTGCCAGCAGCTTAGGACTAGCGCCCGGGGAGCTGTTTTTT.

The CDR3 nucleotides are TGCGCCAGCAGCTTGGGGGACAGGGTCTATGGCTACACCTTC. It encodes CASSLGDRVYGYTF. The chain carries TRBV5-1 and TRBJ1-2, with 9 positions matching TRBD1. V lost 0 bases, J lost 4 bases, and 1 base stayed unmatched. The CDR3 has 14 residues. Germline V gene sequence: CDR1 SGHRS, CDR2 YFSETQ.

This chain uses TRBV7-8 with TRBJ1-6; 8 nucleotides line up with TRBD1. The V gene end was trimmed by 4 bases and the J gene end by 6 bases; junction bases not matched to a gene: 5. The CDR3 runs 15 residues. Germline CDR1 SGHVS, CDR2 FQNEAQ. The CDR3 DNA reads TGTGCCAGCAGCTACCGGACAGGGCGTAATTCACCCCTCCACTTT. Protein: CASSYRTGRNSPLHF.

The chain employs TRBV19 and TRBJ1-1, with 8 bases aligning to TRBD1. This CDR3 contains 18 residues. V lost 6 bases, J lost 4 bases, and 19 bases stayed unmatched. Germline CDR1 is LNHDA and CDR2 is SQIVND (reference sequence). The CDR3 nucleotides read TGTGCCAGTAGAACCGTCATCCCAGGGGGCAATCGTGGCACTGAAGCTTTCTTT. It yields the protein CASRTVIPGGNRGTEAFF.

The count of this clone is one. This chain links TRBV9 with TRBJ1-5, with no clear D. V lost 0 bases and J 4 bases, leaving 11 bases between the germline ends. The V gene's germline CDR1 is SGDLS and CDR2 YYNGEE. The CDR3 totals 15 residues. CDR3 residues: CASSVGLAGNQPQHF. For the CDR3, the DNA is TGTGCCAGCAGCGTAGGACTCGCCGGAAATCAGCCCCAGCATTTT.

The chain uses TRBV6-5 and TRBJ1-4, with D hard to call. Trimming cost V 0 bases and J 8 bases, with 10 bases left between them. The germline V gene encodes CDR1 MNHEY and CDR2 SVGAGI. The CDR3 length is 14 residues. CDR3 sequence (DNA): TGTGCCAGCAGTTACTCGAGTGTGCGGGAAAAACTGTTTTTT. It is translated as CASSYSSVREKLFF.